The 5 T cell receptor beta chains below come from one sample, sequenced in a study of T cell responses to AZD1222 COVID-19 vaccine. Assay: immunoSEQ multiplex PCR; the TCRdb copy retains only in-frame clones and omits some. The sample carries some 120,000 clones, approximately 85% recorded once. The material was peripheral blood, obtained on day 0 of AZD1222 vaccination. The receptors come from an adult in good health.

The J gene is TRBJ1-4, the V gene TRBV3-1 (or the pseudogene TRBV3-2); TRBD1 is a possible D gene (5 bases). CDR1 LGHDT and CDR2 YNNKEL come from the germline V gene (reference sequence). CDR3 length: 14 residues. The V end was cut by 5 bases, the J end by 3 bases, with 10 bases between. This CDR3 reads CASSFGHPNEKLFF. The CDR3 DNA reads TGTGCCAGCAGCTTTGGACATCCTAATGAAAAACTGTTTTTT.

Only one count was recorded for this clone. The CDR3 DNA reads TGTGCCAGCAGCCCCCAAGGGGGACAACCGAGCACAGATACGCAGTATTTT. Encoded protein: CASSPQGGQPSTDTQYF. V usage is TRBV14 and J usage is TRBJ2-3, with TRBD1 as a possible D gene (6 bases). CDR1 is SGHDN and CDR2 is FVKESK in the germline V gene. CDR3 length: 17 residues. V lost 4 bases and J 0 bases, leaving 17 bases between the germline ends.

CDR3: CASRRGFEAFF. CDR3 nucleotides: TGTGCCAGCAGAAGGGGGTTTGAAGCTTTCTTT. V and J are TRBV5-4 and TRBJ1-1; TRBD1 is a possible D gene (6 bases). The CDR3 length is 11 residues. Germline V lookup: CDR1 SGHNT, CDR2 YYREEE (reference sequence). V shed 5 bases and J shed 7 bases, with 9 bases lying between them. Looking up the rest from reference TRBV5-4 and TRBJ1-1 gives the full variable domain: ETGVTQSPTHLIKTRGQQVTLRCSSQSGHNTVSWYQQALGQGPQFIFQYYREEENGRGNFPPRFSGLQFPNYSSELNVNALELDDSALYLCASRRGFEAFFGQGTRLTVV.

The V call is TRBV5-5, the J call TRBJ1-2; the D is unclear. Germline-derived CDR1 and CDR2 are SGHKS and YYEKEE (reference sequence). V was trimmed by 0 bases and J by 0 bases, leaving 6 bases between them. The CDR3 extends over 14 amino acids. The CDR3 sequence is CASSLDWANYGYTF. CDR3 bases: TGTGCCAGCAGCTTGGACTGGGCTAACTATGGCTACACCTTC.

This chain joins TRBV6-5 and TRBJ2-1; 8 positions match TRBD2. V trimming: 4 bases; J trimming: 7 bases; junction bases outside the gene matches: 9. Looked up from germline, CDR1 is MNHEY and CDR2 is SVGAGI. The CDR3 contains 15 residues. CDR3 residues: CASSLAGRGGNEQFF. As DNA, the CDR3 is TGTGCCAGCAGTTTAGCGGGGAGGGGTGGGAATGAGCAGTTCTTC.